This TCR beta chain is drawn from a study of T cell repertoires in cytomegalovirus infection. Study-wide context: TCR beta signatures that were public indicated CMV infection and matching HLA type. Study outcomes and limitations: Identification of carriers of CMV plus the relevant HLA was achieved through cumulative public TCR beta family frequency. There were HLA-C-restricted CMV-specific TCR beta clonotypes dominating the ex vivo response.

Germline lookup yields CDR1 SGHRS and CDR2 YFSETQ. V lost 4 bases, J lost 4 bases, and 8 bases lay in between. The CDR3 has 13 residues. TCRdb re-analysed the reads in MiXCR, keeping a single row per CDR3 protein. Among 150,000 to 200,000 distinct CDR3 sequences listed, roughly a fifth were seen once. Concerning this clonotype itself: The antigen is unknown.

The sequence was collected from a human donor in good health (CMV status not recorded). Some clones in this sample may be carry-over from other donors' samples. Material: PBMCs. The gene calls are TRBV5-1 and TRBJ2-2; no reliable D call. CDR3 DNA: TGCGCCAGCAGCCTGACGGTCACCGGGGAGCTGTTTTTT. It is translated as CASSLTVTGELFF.